These 8 T cell receptor beta chains share one sample of origin, sequenced in a study of blood T cell repertoires in COVID-19. Measured with immunoSEQ multiplex PCR; TCRdb has only the in-frame clones, and not every one. The table has some 150,000 clones, almost 90% seen once. Sequencing used peripheral blood. The receptors here all came from a woman aged 55-69 years with acute or convalescent COVID-19.

The chain couples TRBV7-2 to TRBJ2-4, with 10 bases fitting TRBD2. CDR3 length equals 15 residues. V lost 3 bases, J lost 5 bases, and 4 bases stayed unmatched. Per the germline V gene, CDR1 is SGHTA and CDR2 is FQGNSA. CDR3 residues: CASSLSGGAQNIQYF. The CDR3 DNA follows: TGTGCCAGCAGCTTGAGCGGGGGGGCTCAAAACATTCAGTACTTC.

The chain joins TRBV4-1 to TRBJ1-3; unclear D gene. The CDR3 runs 15 residues. Germline V gene lookup returns CDR1 MGHRA and CDR2 YSYEKL. Deletions cut 1 base from V and 2 bases from J, with 9 bases between. This chain's CDR3 is CASSQVAAAGNTIYF. The CDR3 DNA sequence: TGCGCCAGCAGCCAAGTTGCGGCAGCTGGAAACACCATATATTTT.

The chain uses TRBV6-1 and TRBJ1-5, with 9 bases matching TRBD1. This CDR3 has 15 residues. V gave up 2 bases and J gave up 4 bases; unmatched junction bases: 3. The V gene's germline CDR1 is MNHNS and CDR2 SASEGT. The CDR3 protein is CASSEMTGGNQPQHF. Written as DNA, the CDR3 is TGTGCCAGCAGTGAAATGACAGGGGGAAATCAGCCCCAGCATTTT.

The chain joins TRBV3-1 (or the pseudogene TRBV3-2) to TRBJ1-2; D perhaps matches TRBD1 (5 bases). The V end lost 0 bases, the J end lost 0 bases, and 11 bases lay between the germline ends. In germline, CDR1 is LGHDT, CDR2 YNNKEL (reference sequence). CDR3 length: 16 amino acids. This chain's CDR3 is CASSQDAGEANYGYTF. CDR3 nucleotides: TGTGCCAGCAGCCAAGATGCGGGGGAAGCTAACTATGGCTACACCTTC.

V gene TRBV16 combines with J gene TRBJ1-1, with 7 bases matching TRBD1. V trimming: 4 bases; J trimming: 3 bases; junction bases outside the gene matches: 5. CDR3 length: 14 residues. Germline CDR1 and CDR2: KGHSY and FQNENV. The CDR3 sequence: CASSRRQGYTEAFF. The DNA of the CDR3 is TGTGCCAGCAGCCGCAGACAGGGTTACACTGAAGCTTTCTTT.

This rearrangement joins TRBV9 to TRBJ2-2, with TRBD2 as a possible D gene (5 bases). CDR3 length equals 15 residues. Germline V lookup: CDR1 SGDLS, CDR2 YYNGEE. Trimming removed 7 bases at V and 1 base at J, with 14 bases between. For the CDR3, the DNA is TGTGCCAGCCGGGGTAACGGCCTGAACACCGGGGAGCTGTTTTTT. Translated: CASRGNGLNTGELFF.

The chain links TRBV3-1 (or the pseudogene TRBV3-2) to TRBJ1-3, with D tentatively TRBD1 (6 bases). The germline V gene encodes CDR1 LGHDT and CDR2 YNNKEL (reference sequence). The CDR3 has 13 residues. V dropped 0 bases and J dropped 8 bases, with 8 bases sitting between them. The CDR3 sequence: CASSQDRGHTIYF. CDR3 DNA sequence: TGTGCCAGCAGCCAAGACAGGGGTCACACCATATATTTT.

The rearrangement links TRBV7-3 to TRBJ1-2; 9 bases match TRBD1. J lost 3 bases, V lost 5 bases, and 4 bases had no gene match. The germline CDR1 and CDR2 sequences are SGHTA and FQGTGA. This CDR3 spans 14 amino acids. CDR3 in amino acids: CASSPGQGDYGYTF. The CDR3 bases are TGTGCCAGCAGCCCGGGACAGGGAGACTATGGCTACACCTTC.